Detailed here is one TCR beta chain. Vbeta (60) and Jbeta (13) primers were used in the PCR. Only in-frame clones appear in the TCRdb table, and some are missing; sequencing was by immunoSEQ multiplex PCR. This sample has approximately 150,000 clones, with roughly 87% found just once. The data originate from a study of cytomegalovirus exposure and HLA in healthy donors. J was trimmed by 5 bases and V by 8 bases; bases with no gene match: 4. There are 12 residues in the CDR3. CDR1 is MNHNS, CDR2 SASEGT, per germline. Sequencing was performed on PBMCs. The V and J genes are TRBV6-1 and TRBJ2-5; 8 bases are a match to TRBD2. This sequence originates from a woman in her twenties or thirties in good health and CMV-seronegative. Written as DNA, the CDR3 is TGTGCCAGCCGGGGGGGCGCGGAGACCCAGTACTTC. Amino acid sequence: CASRGGAETQYF.